The present TCR beta chain was sequenced within a study of cytomegalovirus exposure and HLA in healthy donors. CDR1 and CDR2 from the germline V gene are WSHSY and SAAADI. V was clipped by 6 bases and J by 7 bases; unmatched bases: 6. CDR3 length equals 13 residues. This clone was observed a few times. In the PCR, 60 Vbeta and 13 Jbeta primers were used. TCRdb's table, derived via immunoSEQ multiplex PCR, lists solely in-frame clones and lacks some. The sample has about 150,000 clones, 75% to 85% seen once. This chain connects TRBV10-2 to TRBJ1-1; TRBD1 agrees at 9 bases. The source material was PBMCs. The receptor comes from a human donor in good health. CDR3 nucleotides: TGCGCCAGCAGGAGACAGGGGGTTTATGAAGCTTTCTTT. The encoded protein is CASRRQGVYEAFF.